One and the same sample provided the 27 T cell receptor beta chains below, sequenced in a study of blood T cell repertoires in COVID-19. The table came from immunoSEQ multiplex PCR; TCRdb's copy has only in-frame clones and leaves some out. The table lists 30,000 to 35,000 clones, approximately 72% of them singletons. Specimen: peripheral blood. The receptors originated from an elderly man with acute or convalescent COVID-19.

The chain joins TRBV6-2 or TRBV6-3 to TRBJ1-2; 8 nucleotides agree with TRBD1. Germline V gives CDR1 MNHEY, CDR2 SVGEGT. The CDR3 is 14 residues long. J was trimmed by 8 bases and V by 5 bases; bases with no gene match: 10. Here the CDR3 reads CASSKTDRVKGYTF. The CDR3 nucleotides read TGTGCCAGCAGTAAAACGGACAGGGTGAAAGGCTACACCTTC.

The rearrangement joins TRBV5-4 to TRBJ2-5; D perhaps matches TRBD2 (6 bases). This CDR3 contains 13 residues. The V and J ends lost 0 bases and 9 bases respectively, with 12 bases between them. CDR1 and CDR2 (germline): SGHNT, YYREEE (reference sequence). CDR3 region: CASSLGGLPSQYF. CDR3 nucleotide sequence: TGTGCCAGCAGCTTGGGTGGACTACCCTCCCAGTACTTC.

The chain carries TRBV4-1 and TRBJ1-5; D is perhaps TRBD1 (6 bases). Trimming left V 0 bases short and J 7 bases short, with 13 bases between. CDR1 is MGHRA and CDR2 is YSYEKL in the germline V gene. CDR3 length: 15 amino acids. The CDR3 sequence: CASSQEGGGGQPQHF. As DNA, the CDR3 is TGCGCCAGCAGCCAAGAAGGAGGGGGAGGGCAGCCCCAGCATTTT.

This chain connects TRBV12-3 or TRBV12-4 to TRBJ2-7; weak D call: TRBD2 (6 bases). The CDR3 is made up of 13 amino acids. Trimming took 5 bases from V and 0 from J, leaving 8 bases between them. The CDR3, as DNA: TGTGCCAGCAGTAGACTAGTCTCCTACGAGCAGTACTTC. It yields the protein CASSRLVSYEQYF.

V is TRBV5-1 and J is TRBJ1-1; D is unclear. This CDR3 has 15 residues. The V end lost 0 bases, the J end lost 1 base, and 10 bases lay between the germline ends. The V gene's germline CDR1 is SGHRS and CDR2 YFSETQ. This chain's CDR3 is CASSLALQKNTEAFF. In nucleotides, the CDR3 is TGCGCCAGCAGCTTGGCCTTACAGAAGAACACTGAAGCTTTCTTT.

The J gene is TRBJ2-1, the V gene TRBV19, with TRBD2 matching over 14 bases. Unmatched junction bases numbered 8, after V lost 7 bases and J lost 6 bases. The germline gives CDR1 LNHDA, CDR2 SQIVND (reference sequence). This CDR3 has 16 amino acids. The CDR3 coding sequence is TGTGCCAGTAAGGGACTAGCGGGGGCCATCCTCAATGAGCAGTTCTTC. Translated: CASKGLAGAILNEQFF.

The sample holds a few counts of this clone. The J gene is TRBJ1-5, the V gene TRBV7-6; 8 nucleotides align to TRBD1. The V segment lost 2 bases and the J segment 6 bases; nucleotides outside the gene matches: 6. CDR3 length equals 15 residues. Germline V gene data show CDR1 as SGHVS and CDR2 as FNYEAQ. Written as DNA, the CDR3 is TGTGCCAGCAGCTTAAAGTCAGGGGGCTTTCAGCCCCAGCATTTT. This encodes CASSLKSGGFQPQHF.

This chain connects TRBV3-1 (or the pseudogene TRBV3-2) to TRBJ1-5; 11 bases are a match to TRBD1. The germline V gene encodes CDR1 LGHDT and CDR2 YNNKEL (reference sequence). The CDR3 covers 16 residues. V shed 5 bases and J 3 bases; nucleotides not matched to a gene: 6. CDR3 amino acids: CASSIGQGAFNQPQHF. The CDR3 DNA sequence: TGTGCCAGCAGCATAGGACAGGGGGCATTCAATCAGCCCCAGCATTTT.

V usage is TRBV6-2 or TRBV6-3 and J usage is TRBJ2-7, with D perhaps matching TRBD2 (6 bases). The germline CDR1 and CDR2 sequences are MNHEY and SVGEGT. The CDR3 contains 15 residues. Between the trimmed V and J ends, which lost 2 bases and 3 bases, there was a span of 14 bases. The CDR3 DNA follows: TGTGCCAGCAGTTACGTTGGGGACTCAATCTACGAGCAGTACTTC. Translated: CASSYVGDSIYEQYF.

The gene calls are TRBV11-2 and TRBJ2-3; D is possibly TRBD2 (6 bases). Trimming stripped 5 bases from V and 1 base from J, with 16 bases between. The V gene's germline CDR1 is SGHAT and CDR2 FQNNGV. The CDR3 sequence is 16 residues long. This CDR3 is CASSAWDFWGTDTQYF. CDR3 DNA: TGTGCCAGCAGCGCGTGGGACTTTTGGGGCACAGATACGCAGTATTTT.

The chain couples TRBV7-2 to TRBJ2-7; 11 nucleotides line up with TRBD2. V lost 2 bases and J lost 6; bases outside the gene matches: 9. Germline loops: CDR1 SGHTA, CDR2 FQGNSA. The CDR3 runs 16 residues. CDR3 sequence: CASSLLAGGPPREQYF. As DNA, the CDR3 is TGTGCCAGCAGCTTACTAGCGGGGGGCCCCCCTCGCGAGCAGTACTTC.

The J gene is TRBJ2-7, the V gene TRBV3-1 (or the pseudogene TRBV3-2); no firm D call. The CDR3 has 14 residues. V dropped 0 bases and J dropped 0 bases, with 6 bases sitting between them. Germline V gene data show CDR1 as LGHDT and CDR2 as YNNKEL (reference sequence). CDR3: CASSQDRYSYEQYF. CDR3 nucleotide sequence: TGTGCCAGCAGCCAAGACAGGTACTCCTACGAGCAGTACTTC.

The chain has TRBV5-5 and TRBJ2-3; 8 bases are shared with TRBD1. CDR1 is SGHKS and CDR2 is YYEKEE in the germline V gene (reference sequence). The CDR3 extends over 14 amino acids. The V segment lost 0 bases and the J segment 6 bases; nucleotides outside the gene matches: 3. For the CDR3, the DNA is TGTGCCAGCAGCTTGGGGCAGGGGGCGGATACGCAGTATTTT. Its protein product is CASSLGQGADTQYF.

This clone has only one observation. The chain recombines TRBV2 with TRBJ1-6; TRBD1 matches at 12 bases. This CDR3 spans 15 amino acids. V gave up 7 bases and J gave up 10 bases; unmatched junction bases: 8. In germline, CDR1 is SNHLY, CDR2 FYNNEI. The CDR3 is CASIGTGGSGSPLHF. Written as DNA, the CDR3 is TGTGCCAGCATAGGGACAGGGGGCAGTGGATCACCCCTCCACTTT.

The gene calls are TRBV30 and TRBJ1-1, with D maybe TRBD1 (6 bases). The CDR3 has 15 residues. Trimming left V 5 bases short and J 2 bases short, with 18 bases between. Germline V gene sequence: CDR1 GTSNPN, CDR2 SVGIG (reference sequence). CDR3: CAWGGRGHLNTEAFF. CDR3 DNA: TGTGCCTGGGGGGGTAGGGGACACCTCAACACTGAAGCTTTCTTT.

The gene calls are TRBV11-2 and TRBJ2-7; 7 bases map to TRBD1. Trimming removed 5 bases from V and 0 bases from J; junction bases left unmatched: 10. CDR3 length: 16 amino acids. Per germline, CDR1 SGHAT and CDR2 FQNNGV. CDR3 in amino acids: CASSTLQGPRSYEQYF. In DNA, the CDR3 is TGTGCCAGCAGCACCTTACAGGGGCCACGCTCCTACGAGCAGTACTTC.

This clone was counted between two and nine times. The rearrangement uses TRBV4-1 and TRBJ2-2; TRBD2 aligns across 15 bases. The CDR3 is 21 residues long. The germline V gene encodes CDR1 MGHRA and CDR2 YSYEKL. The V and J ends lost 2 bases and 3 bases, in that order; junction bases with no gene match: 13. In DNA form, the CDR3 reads TGCGCCAGCAGCCAACGCGGGGCAGGACTAGCGGGGGGGCCTGACACCGGGGAGCTGTTTTTT. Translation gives CASSQRGAGLAGGPDTGELFF.

CDR3 DNA sequence: TGTGCCAGTAGTATTCCGGGGCTGGACAGGAGAACTAGGGGCAATCAGCCCCAGCATTTT. It yields the protein CASSIPGLDRRTRGNQPQHF. The chain has TRBV19 and TRBJ1-5; 7 bases match TRBD1. CDR1 LNHDA and CDR2 SQIVND come from the germline V gene (reference sequence). Trimming removed 3 bases from V and 2 bases from J; junction bases left unmatched: 19. The CDR3 is 20 amino acids.

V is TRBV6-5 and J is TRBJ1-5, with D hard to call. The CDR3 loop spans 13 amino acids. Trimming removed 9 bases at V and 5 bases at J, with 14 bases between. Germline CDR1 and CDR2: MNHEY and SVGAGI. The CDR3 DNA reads TGTGCCAGTGCTCGACAAAACGATCAGCCCCAGCATTTT. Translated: CASARQNDQPQHF.

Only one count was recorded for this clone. This chain's CDR3 is CATSDPPGGGNTGELFF. CDR3 sequence (DNA): TGTGCCACCAGTGACCCGCCCGGCGGGGGGAACACCGGGGAGCTGTTTTTT. The V call is TRBV24-1, the J call TRBJ2-2, with 7 bases lining up with TRBD2. Trimming took 4 bases from V and 1 from J; bases not matched to a gene: 8. CDR1 is KGHDR, CDR2 SFDVKD, per germline. This CDR3 has 17 amino acids.

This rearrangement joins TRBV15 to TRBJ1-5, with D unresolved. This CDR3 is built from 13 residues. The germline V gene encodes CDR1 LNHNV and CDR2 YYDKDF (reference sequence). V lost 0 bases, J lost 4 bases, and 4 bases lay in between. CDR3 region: CATSRDLNQPQHF. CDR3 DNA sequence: TGTGCCACCAGCAGAGATCTAAATCAGCCCCAGCATTTT.

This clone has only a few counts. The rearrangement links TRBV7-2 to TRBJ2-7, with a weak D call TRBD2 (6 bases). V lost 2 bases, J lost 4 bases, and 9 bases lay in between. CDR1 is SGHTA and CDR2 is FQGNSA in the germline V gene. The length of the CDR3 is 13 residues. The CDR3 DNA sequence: TGTGCCAGCAGCTTACAGGAGGGGTACGAGCAGTACTTC. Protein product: CASSLQEGYEQYF.

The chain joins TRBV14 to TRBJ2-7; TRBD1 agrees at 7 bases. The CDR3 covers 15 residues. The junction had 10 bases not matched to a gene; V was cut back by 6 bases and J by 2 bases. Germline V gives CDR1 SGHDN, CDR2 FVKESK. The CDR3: CASRLTRDSPYEQYF. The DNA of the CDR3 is TGTGCCAGCAGGCTTACCCGGGACAGTCCCTACGAGCAGTACTTC.

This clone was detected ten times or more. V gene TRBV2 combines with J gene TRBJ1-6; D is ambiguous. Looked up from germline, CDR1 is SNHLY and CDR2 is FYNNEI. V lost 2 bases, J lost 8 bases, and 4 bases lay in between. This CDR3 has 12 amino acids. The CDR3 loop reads CASSELYSPLHF. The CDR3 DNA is TGTGCCAGCAGTGAACTCTATTCACCCCTCCACTTT.

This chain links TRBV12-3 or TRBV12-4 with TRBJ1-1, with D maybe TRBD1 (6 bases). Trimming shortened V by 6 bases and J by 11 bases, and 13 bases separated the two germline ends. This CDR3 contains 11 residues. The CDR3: CASSRGPAAFF. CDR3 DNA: TGTGCCAGCAGCAGGGGTCCTGCGGCTTTCTTT.

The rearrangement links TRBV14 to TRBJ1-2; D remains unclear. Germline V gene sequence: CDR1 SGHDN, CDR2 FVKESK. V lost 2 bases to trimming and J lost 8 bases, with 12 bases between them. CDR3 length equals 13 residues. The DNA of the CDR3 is TGTGCCAGCAGCCAACGGAGGAGTGGCGGCTACACCTTC. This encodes CASSQRRSGGYTF.

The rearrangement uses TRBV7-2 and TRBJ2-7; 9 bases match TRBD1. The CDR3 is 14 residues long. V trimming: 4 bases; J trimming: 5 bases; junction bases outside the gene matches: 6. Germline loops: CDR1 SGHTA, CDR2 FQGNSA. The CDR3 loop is CASSYGTGWDEQYF. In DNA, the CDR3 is TGTGCCAGCAGCTACGGGACAGGGTGGGACGAGCAGTACTTC.